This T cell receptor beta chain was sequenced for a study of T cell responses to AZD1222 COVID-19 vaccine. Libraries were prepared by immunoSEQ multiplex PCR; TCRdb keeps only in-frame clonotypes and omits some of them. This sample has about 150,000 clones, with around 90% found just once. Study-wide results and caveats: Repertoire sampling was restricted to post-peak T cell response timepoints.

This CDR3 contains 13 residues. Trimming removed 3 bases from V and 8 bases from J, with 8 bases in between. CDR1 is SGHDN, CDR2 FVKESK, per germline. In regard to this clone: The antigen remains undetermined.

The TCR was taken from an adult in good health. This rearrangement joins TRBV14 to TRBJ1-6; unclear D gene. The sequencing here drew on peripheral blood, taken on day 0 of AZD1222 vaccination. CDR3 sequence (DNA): TGTGCCAGCAGCCAGGTGCCGGATTCACCCCTCCACTTT. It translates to CASSQVPDSPLHF.